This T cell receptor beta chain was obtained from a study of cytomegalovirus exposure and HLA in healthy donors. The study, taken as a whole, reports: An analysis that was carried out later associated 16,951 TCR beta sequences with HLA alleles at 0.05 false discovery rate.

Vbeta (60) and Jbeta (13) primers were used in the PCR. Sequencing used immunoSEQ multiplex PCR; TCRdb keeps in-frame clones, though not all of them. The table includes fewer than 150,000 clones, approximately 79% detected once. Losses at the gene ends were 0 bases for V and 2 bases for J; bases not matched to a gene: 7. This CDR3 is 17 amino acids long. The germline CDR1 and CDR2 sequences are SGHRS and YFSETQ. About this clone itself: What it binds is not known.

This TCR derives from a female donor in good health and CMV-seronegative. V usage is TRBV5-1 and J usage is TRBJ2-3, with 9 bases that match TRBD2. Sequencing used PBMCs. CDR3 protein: CASSLVASGTDTDTQYF. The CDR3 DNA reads TGCGCCAGCAGCTTGGTGGCTAGCGGGACCGACACAGATACGCAGTATTTT.